A selection of T cell receptor beta chains follows, all from one sample in a study of T cells in Graves' hyperthyroidism and ophthalmopathy. TCRdb analysed the multiplex PCR reads with MiXCR anew, one entry per CDR3 protein. The sample carries 500,000 to 750,000 distinct CDR3 sequences, more than 13% recorded once. Sequencing input: blood. Receptors originate from a woman aged 18-29 years with Graves' ophthalmopathy. The CDR3 runs from the conserved cysteine through the conserved F or W. D genes are given only for firm matches. The size entry is marked missing in some rows and otherwise reads once, few, many or a size class.

TRBV11-2,TRBJ2-1,many,-,CASSPTTRRGGEQFF,TGTGCCAGCAGCCCTACTACGAGGCGTGGGGGTGAGCAGTTCTTC
TRBV11-3,TRBJ2-2,many,TRBD1,CASSSRQGAYTGELFF,TGTGCCAGCAGCTCCCGACAGGGGGCATACACCGGGGAGCTGTTTTTT
TRBV6-1,TRBJ1-1,many,TRBD1,CASSDLDRGNTEAFF,TGTGCCAGCAGTGACCTCGACAGGGGGAACACTGAAGCTTTCTTT
TRBV28,TRBJ1-1,many,TRBD1,CASSLYGTAYTEAFF,TGTGCCAGCAGTTTATACGGGACAGCTTACACTGAAGCTTTCTTT
TRBV10-3,TRBJ2-7,few,TRBD2,CAISPRGGAGGYEQYF,TGTGCCATCAGCCCCCGGGGGGGGGCGGGTGGCTACGAGCAGTACTTC
TRBV5-8,TRBJ2-7,many,-,CASSSRQKDYEQYF,TGTGCCAGCAGCTCCAGACAGAAAGACTACGAGCAGTACTTC
TRBV7-8,TRBJ1-5,-,-,CASSLALLGGGINNQPQHF,TGTGCCAGCAGCTTAGCCCTCCTGGGGGGCGGGATAAACAATCAGCCCCAGCATTTT
TRBV27,TRBJ1-2,many,-,CASSLSILEGNYGYTF,TGTGCCAGCAGTTTATCGATCCTGGAGGGCAACTATGGCTACACCTTC
TRBV28,TRBJ2-1,many,TRBD2,CASSSPVGGSPYNEQFF,TGTGCCAGCAGTTCCCCCGTGGGCGGGAGCCCCTACAATGAGCAGTTCTTC
TRBV28,TRBJ1-6,many,TRBD1,CASRERTGRVLGSPLHF,TGTGCCAGCAGAGAAAGGACAGGGAGGGTCCTAGGGTCACCCCTCCACTTT
TRBV3-1,TRBJ2-3,few,-,CASSQGGGHWTDTQYF,TGTGCCAGCAGCCAGGGGGGGGGGCACTGGACAGATACGCAGTATTTT
TRBV6-1,TRBJ2-2,few,-,CASNPEPTGELFF,TGTGCCAGCAACCCAGAGCCCACCGGGGAGCTGTTTTTT
TRBV20-1,TRBJ2-1,many,TRBD2,CSARDWTSVVSYNEQFF,TGCAGTGCTAGAGATTGGACTAGCGTCGTCTCCTACAATGAGCAGTTCTTC
TRBV15,TRBJ2-3,many,-,CATSKGDLGDTQYF,TGTGCCACCAGCAAGGGAGATCTAGGGGATACGCAGTATTTT
TRBV15,TRBJ2-7,-,-,CATSRDRGWGAYEQYF,TGTGCCACCAGCAGAGATCGAGGGTGGGGGGCCTACGAGCAGTACTTC
TRBV7-8,TRBJ1-5,many,-,CASSPAPRAYNQPQHF,TGTGCCAGCAGCCCAGCCCCCAGGGCGTACAATCAGCCCCAGCATTTT
TRBV12-3/TRBV12-4,TRBJ2-3,many,TRBD2,CASSLEVPGLAGVVSTDTQYF,TGTGCCAGCAGTTTAGAGGTGCCAGGACTAGCGGGAGTAGTGAGCACAGATACGCAGTATTTT
TRBV14,TRBJ1-2,few,-,CASSRQGFRIYGYTF,TGTGCCAGCAGCCGTCAAGGGTTTAGAATCTATGGCTACACCTTC
TRBV6-4,TRBJ1-5,-,-,CASSVMAGNQPQHF,TGTGCCAGCAGTGTTATGGCAGGCAATCAGCCCCAGCATTTT
TRBV27,TRBJ2-3,many,TRBD2,CASSLRTSWGTDTQYF,TGTGCCAGCAGTTTACGGACTAGCTGGGGCACAGATACGCAGTATTTT
TRBV7-2,TRBJ1-3,many,-,CASSYSGTTVSGNTIYF,TGTGCCAGCAGTTACTCCGGGACAACCGTATCTGGAAACACCATATATTTT
TRBV7-9,TRBJ2-4,few,-,CAPGGGQTKNIQYF,TGTGCCCCTGGTGGTGGGCAGACCAAAAACATTCAGTACTTC
TRBV7-2,TRBJ1-2,many,-,CASSSYLDTHYGYTF,TGTGCCAGCAGCTCCTACCTAGACACCCACTATGGCTACACCTTC
TRBV29-1,TRBJ2-5,many,-,CSVDLRADQETQYF,TGCAGCGTTGATCTGCGGGCCGACCAAGAGACCCAGTACTTC
TRBV6-1,TRBJ1-2,-,-,CASSEEPGDYYGYTF,TGTGCCAGCAGTGAAGAACCGGGAGATTACTATGGCTACACCTTC
TRBV6-1,TRBJ2-1,-,TRBD1,CASRATGGSYNEQFF,TGTGCCAGCAGGGCTACAGGGGGCTCCTACAATGAGCAGTTCTTC
TRBV20-1,TRBJ2-1,-,-,CSAEGDYNEQFF,TGCAGTGCTGAGGGGGACTACAATGAGCAGTTCTTC
TRBV7-8,TRBJ2-4,few,TRBD2,CASSSFSGRGGDIQYF,TGTGCCAGCAGCTCCTTTAGCGGGAGGGGGGGAGACATTCAGTACTTC
TRBV6-1,TRBJ1-2,many,TRBD1,CASSYDGTGGYNYGYTF,TGTGCCAGCAGTTACGATGGGACAGGGGGCTATAACTATGGCTACACCTTC
TRBV6-1,TRBJ2-7,-,-,CASSEASNLDMGSSYEQYF,TGTGCCAGCAGTGAAGCGAGCAATTTGGATATGGGCTCATCCTACGAGCAGTACTTC
TRBV6-5,TRBJ2-1,many,-,CASSYSRRSYNEQFF,TGTGCCAGCAGTTACTCTAGACGGTCCTACAATGAGCAGTTCTTC
TRBV11-3,TRBJ1-2,many,-,CASSSGFGYTF,TGTGCCAGCAGCTCAGGGTTTGGCTACACCTTC
TRBV18,TRBJ1-5,many,-,CASSPSQDLQPQHF,TGTGCCAGCTCACCGAGTCAGGACCTTCAGCCCCAGCATTTT
TRBV7-2,TRBJ2-4,many,-,CASTTLRDLKNIQYF,TGTGCCAGCACTACCCTGCGGGACCTCAAAAACATTCAGTACTTC
TRBV9,TRBJ2-3,few,TRBD2,CASNPGLNTDTQYF,TGTGCCAGCAACCCGGGACTAAACACAGATACGCAGTATTTT
TRBV28,TRBJ2-1,-,TRBD2,CVSSPSGSSYNEQFF,TGTGTCAGCAGTCCCAGCGGGAGCTCCTACAATGAGCAGTTCTTC
TRBV9,TRBJ2-7,-,TRBD1,CASSHGQGGAYEQYF,TGTGCCAGCAGCCATGGACAGGGGGGGGCCTACGAGCAGTACTTC
TRBV7-8,TRBJ2-2,-,-,CASSLALLRAGELFF,TGTGCCAGCAGCTTAGCCCTCCTAAGGGCCGGGGAGCTGTTTTTT
TRBV9,TRBJ1-1,many,-,CASSVGVEGVNTEAFF,TGTGCCAGCAGCGTAGGGGTGGAGGGTGTGAACACTGAAGCTTTCTTT
TRBV4-1,TRBJ2-1,many,-,CASSQPQRDEQFF,TGCGCCAGCAGCCAGCCGCAGAGGGATGAGCAGTTCTTC
TRBV12-3/TRBV12-4,TRBJ2-3,-,TRBD2,CASSPWTSGSADTQYF,TGTGCCAGCAGCCCATGGACTAGCGGGAGTGCAGATACGCAGTATTTT
TRBV3-1,TRBJ2-1,many,TRBD2,CASSQDAGGAYNEQFF,TGTGCCAGCAGCCAAGATGCGGGAGGGGCCTACAATGAGCAGTTCTTC
TRBV28,TRBJ2-7,many,TRBD2,CASSFPSGFPSYEQYF,TGTGCCAGCAGTTTTCCTAGCGGGTTCCCCTCCTACGAGCAGTACTTC
TRBV11-3,TRBJ2-1,many,-,CASSLGGTNEQFF,TGTGCCAGCAGCTTAGGAGGGACCAATGAGCAGTTCTTC
TRBV27,TRBJ2-7,many,-,CASSHGPYEQYF,TGTGCCAGCAGCCACGGACCCTACGAGCAGTACTTC
TRBV5-1,TRBJ1-5,many,-,CASSLDDSNQPQHF,TGCGCCAGCAGTTTGGACGATAGCAATCAGCCCCAGCATTTT
TRBV12-3/TRBV12-4,TRBJ1-1,many,-,CASSFPTENTEAFF,TGTGCCAGCAGTTTTCCCACAGAGAACACTGAAGCTTTCTTT
TRBV12-3/TRBV12-4,TRBJ2-7,many,TRBD1,CASSPRTGLSYEQYF,TGTGCCAGCAGCCCTCGGACAGGGCTCTCTTACGAGCAGTACTTC
TRBV20-1,TRBJ2-7,-,TRBD1,CSAREQTGNYEQYF,TGCAGTGCTAGAGAGCAGACAGGGAACTACGAGCAGTACTTC
TRBV19,TRBJ1-2,few,-,CASRRRGDYGYTF,TGTGCCAGTAGACGCAGGGGCGACTATGGCTACACCTTC
TRBV5-8,TRBJ2-3,many,TRBD1,CASSKRTGAYTDTQYF,TGTGCCAGCAGCAAAAGGACAGGGGCCTACACAGATACGCAGTATTTT